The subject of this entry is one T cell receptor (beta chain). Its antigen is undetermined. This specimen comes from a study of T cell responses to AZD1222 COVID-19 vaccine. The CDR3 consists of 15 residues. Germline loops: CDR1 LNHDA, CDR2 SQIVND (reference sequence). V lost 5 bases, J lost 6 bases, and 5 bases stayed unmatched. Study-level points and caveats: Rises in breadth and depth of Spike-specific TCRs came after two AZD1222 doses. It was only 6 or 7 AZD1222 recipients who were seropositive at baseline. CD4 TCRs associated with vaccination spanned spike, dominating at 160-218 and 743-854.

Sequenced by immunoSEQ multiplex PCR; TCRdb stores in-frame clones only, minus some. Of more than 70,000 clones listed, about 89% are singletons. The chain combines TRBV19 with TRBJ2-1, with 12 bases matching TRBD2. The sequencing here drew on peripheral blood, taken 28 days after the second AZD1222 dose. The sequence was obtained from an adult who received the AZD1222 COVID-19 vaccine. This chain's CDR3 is CASSETSGGFNEQFF. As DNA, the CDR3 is TGTGCCAGTAGTGAGACTAGCGGGGGCTTCAATGAGCAGTTCTTC. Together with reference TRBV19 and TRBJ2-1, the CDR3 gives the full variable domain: DGGITQSPKYLFRKEGQNVTLSCEQNLNHDAMYWYRQDPGQGLRLIYYSQIVNDFQKGDIAEGYSVSREKKESFPLTVTSAQKNPTAFYLCASSETSGGFNEQFFGPGTRLTVL.